This TCR beta chain is drawn from a study of blood T cell repertoires in COVID-19. The overall study: The samples span acute and convalescent COVID-19 from the United States, Italy and Spain. PBMCs, B-cell-depleted T cells, or T cells were the source of the cDNA or gDNA that made up the material.

V shed 4 bases and J shed 3 bases, with 10 bases lying between them. CDR1 and CDR2 (germline): SEHNR, FQNEAQ (reference sequence). The CDR3 runs to 14 residues. As handled by the study authors: Estimated nucleated cell counts came from reference gene primer amplification. Repertoires were generated with immunoSEQ multiplex PCR, while TCRdb's copy carries only in-frame clones and drops some. V and J calls and clone size are copied from that table; D and trimming were computed from the DNA. The sample shows roughly 280,000 clones, about 89% of them seen only once. This clone occurred once. The chain links TRBV7-9 to TRBJ1-5; D unresolved. The sequenced sample was peripheral blood. The TCR originated in a man in his forties with active or convalescent COVID-19. The CDR3 here is CASSSGEVNQPQHF. The CDR3 region has the DNA TGTGCCAGCAGCTCCGGGGAGGTCAATCAGCCCCAGCATTTT.